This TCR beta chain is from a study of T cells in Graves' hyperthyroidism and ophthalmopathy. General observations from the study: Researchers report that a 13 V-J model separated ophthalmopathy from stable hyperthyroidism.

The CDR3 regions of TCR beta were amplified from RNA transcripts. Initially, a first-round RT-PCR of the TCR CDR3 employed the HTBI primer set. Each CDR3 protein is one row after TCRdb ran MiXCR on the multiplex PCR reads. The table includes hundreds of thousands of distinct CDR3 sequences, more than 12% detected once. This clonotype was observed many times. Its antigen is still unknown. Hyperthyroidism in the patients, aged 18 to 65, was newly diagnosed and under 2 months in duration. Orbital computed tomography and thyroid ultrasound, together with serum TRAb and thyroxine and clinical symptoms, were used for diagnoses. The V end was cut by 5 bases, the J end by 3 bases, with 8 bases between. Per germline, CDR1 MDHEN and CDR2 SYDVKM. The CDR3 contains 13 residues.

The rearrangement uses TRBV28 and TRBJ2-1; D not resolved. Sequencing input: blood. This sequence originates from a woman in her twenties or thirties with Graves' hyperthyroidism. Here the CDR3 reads CASSLLGYNEQFF. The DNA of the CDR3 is TGTGCCAGCAGTCTCCTGGGCTACAATGAGCAGTTCTTC.